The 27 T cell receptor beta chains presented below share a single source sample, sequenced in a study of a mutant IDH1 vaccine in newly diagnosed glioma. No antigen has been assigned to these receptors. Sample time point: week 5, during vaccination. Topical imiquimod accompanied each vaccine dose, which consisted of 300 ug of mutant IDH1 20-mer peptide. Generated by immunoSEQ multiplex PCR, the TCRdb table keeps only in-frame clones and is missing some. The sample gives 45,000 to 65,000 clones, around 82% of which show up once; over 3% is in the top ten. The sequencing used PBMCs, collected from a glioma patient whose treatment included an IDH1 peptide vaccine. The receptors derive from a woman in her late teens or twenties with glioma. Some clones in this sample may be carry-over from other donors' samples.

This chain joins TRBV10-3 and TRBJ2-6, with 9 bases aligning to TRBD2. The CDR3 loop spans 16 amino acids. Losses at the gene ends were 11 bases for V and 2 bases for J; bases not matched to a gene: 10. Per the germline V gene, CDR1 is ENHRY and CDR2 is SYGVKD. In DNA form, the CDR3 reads TGTGCCGCTAGCGCGGGAGGGCCAACTGGGGCCAACGTCCTGACTTTC. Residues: CAASAGGPTGANVLTF.

CDR3 residues: CAVNRGNTEAFF. DNA for the CDR3: TGTGCCGTCAACCGGGGGAACACTGAAGCTTTCTTT. The rearrangement uses TRBV19 and TRBJ1-1; D remains unclear. This CDR3 has 12 residues. Germline V gene lookup returns CDR1 LNHDA and CDR2 SQIVND (reference sequence). V was trimmed by 11 bases and J by 1 base, leaving 11 bases between them.

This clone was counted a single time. The CDR3 DNA follows: TGTGCCATCATCGGGGCGGGGAACACTGAAGCTTTCTTT. Protein: CAIIGAGNTEAFF. The chain couples TRBV10-3 to TRBJ1-1; D perhaps matches TRBD1 (5 bases). This CDR3 is built from 13 residues. Looked up from germline, CDR1 is ENHRY and CDR2 is SYGVKD. Trimming cost V 7 bases and J 1 base, with 10 bases left between them.

The CDR3 DNA reads TGTGCCAGCACGGGGGTCTACGAGCAGTACTTC. Its translation: CASTGVYEQYF. This chain uses TRBV25-1 with TRBJ2-7; maybe TRBD2 (6 bases). Trimming removed 7 bases at V and 3 bases at J, with 7 bases between. The CDR3 totals 11 residues. Germline values: CDR1 MGHDK, CDR2 SYGVNS.

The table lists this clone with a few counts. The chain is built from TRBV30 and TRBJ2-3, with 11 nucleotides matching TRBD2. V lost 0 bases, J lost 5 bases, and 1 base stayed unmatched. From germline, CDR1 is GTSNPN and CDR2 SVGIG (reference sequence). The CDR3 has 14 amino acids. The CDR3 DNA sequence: TGTGCCTGGAGTGTAGGACTAGCGGGAGATACGCAGTATTTT. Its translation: CAWSVGLAGDTQYF.

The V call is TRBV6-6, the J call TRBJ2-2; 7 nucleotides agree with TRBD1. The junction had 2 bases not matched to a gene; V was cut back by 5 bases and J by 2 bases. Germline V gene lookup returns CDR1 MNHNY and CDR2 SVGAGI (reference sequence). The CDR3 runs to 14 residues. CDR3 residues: CASSRTGNTGELFF. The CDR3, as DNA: TGTGCCAGCAGTCGGACAGGCAACACCGGGGAGCTGTTTTTT.

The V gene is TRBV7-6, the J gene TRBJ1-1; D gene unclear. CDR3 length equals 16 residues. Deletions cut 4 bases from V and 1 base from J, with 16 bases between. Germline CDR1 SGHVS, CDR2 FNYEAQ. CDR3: CASSSRPPETNTEAFF. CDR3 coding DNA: TGTGCCAGCAGCTCCCGTCCTCCGGAGACGAACACTGAAGCTTTCTTT.

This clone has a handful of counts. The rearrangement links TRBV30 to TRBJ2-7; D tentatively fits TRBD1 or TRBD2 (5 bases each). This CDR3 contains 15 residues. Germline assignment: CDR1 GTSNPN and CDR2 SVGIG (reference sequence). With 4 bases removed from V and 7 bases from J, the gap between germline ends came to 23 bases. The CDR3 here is CAWTGMGRHPDEQYF. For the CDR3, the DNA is TGTGCCTGGACCGGAATGGGACGGCATCCGGATGAGCAGTACTTC.

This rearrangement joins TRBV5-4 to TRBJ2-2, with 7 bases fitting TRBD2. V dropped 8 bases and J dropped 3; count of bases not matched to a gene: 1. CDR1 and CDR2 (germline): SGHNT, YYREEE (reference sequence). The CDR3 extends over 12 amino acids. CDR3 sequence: CASGGDTGELFF. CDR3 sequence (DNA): TGTGCCAGTGGGGGGGACACCGGGGAGCTGTTTTTT.

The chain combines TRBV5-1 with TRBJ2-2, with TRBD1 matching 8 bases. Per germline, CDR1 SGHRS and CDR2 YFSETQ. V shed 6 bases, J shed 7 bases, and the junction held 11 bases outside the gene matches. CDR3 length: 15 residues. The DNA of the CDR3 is TGCGCCAGCACCGTGACAGGGGAACTAAGCGGGGAGCTGTTTTTT. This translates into CASTVTGELSGELFF.

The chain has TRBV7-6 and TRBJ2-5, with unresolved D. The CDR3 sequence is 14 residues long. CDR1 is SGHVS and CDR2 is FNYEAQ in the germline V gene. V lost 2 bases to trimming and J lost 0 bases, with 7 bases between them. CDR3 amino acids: CASSLFGDQETQYF. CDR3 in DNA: TGTGCCAGCAGCTTATTCGGCGACCAAGAGACCCAGTACTTC.

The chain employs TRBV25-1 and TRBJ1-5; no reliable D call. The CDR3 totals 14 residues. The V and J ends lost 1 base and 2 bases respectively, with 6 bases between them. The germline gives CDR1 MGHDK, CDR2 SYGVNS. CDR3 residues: CASSEFGGNQPQHF. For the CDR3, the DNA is TGTGCCAGCAGTGAATTCGGTGGCAATCAGCCCCAGCATTTT.

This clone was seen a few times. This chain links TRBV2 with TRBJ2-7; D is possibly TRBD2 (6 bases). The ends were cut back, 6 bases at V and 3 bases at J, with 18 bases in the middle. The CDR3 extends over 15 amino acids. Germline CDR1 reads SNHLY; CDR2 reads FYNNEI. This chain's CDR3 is CASRHGGDDNYEQYF. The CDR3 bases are TGTGCCAGCAGACATGGCGGGGACGACAACTACGAGCAGTACTTC.

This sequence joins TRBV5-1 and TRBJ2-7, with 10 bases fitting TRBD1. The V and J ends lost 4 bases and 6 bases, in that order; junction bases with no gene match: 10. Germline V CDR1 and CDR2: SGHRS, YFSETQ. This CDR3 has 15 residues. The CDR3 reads CASSLRTGGYVEQYF. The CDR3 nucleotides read TGCGCCAGCAGCCTGAGGACAGGGGGGTATGTCGAGCAGTACTTC.

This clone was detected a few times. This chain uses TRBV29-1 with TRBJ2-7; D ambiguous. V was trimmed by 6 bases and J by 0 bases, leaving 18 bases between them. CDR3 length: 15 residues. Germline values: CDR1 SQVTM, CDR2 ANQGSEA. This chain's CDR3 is CSVAPPDASSYEQYF. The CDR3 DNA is TGCAGCGTCGCCCCGCCGGACGCCAGCTCCTACGAGCAGTACTTC.

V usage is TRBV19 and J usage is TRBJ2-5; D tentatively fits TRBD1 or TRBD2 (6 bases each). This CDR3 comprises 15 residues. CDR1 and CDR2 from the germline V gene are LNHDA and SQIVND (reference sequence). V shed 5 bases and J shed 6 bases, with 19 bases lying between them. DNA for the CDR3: TGTGCCAGTAGTGGCGGAGGGGGGTTTGGGAAGACCCAGTACTTC. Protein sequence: CASSGGGGFGKTQYF.

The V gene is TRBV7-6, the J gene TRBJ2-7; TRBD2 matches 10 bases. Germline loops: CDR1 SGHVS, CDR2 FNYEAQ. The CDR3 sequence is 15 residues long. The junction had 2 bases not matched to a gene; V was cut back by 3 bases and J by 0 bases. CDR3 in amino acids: CASSFTSGDSYEQYF. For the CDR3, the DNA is TGTGCCAGCAGCTTTACTAGCGGGGACTCCTACGAGCAGTACTTC.

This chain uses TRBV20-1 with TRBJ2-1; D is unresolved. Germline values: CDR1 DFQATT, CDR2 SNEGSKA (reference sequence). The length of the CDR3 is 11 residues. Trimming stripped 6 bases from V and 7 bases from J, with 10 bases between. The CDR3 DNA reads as TGCAGTGCAAGTAGGAGTAATGAGCAGTTCTTC. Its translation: CSASRSNEQFF.

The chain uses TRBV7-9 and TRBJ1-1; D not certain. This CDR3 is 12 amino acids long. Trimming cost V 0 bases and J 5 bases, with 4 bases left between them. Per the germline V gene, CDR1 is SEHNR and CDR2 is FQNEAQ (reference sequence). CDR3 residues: CASSLAWTEAFF. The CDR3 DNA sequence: TGTGCCAGCAGCTTAGCGTGGACTGAAGCTTTCTTT.

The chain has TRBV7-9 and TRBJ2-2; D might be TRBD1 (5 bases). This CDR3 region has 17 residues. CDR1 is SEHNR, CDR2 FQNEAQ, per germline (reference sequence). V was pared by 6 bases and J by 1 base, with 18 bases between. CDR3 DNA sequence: TGTGCCAGCAGTCCCCGATTTCACAGGCAGAACACCGGGGAGCTGTTTTTT. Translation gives CASSPRFHRQNTGELFF.

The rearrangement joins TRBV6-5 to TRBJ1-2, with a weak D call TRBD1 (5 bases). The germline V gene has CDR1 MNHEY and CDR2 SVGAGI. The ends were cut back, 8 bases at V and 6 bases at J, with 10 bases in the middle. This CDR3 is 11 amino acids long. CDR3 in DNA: TGTGCCAGCCTGGGGGGGGATGGCTACACCTTC. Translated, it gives CASLGGDGYTF.

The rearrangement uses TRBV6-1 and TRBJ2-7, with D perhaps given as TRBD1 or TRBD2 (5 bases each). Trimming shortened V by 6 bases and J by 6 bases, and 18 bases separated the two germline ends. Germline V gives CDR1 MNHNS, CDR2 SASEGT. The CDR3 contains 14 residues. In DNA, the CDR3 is TGTGCCAGCAGGAGGGGCCTAGAAGTCGGCGAGCAGTACTTC. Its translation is CASRRGLEVGEQYF.

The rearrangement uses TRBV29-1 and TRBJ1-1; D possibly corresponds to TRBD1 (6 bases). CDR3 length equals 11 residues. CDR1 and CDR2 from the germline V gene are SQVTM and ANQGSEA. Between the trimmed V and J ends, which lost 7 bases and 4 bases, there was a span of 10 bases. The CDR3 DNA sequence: TGCAGCGCAGGGGTGAGCACTGAAGCTTTCTTT. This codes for CSAGVSTEAFF.

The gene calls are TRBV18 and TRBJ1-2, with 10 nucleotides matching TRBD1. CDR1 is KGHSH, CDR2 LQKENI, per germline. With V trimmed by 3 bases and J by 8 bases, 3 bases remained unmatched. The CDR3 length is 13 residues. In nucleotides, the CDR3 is TGTGCCAGCTCACCGACAGGGGGCGAGGGCTACACCTTC. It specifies CASSPTGGEGYTF.

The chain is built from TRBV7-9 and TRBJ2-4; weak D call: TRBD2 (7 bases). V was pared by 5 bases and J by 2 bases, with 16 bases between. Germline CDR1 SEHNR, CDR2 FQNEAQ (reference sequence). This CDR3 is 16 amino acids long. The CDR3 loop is CASSAGAGVTKNIQYF. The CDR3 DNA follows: TGTGCCAGCAGCGCAGGGGCGGGGGTGACCAAAAACATTCAGTACTTC.

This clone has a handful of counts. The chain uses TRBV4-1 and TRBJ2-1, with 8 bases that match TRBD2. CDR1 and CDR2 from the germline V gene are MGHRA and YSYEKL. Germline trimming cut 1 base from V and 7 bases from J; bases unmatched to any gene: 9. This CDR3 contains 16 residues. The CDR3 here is CASSQARIAGGNEQFF. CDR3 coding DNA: TGCGCCAGCAGCCAAGCCCGTATCGCGGGGGGTAATGAGCAGTTCTTC.

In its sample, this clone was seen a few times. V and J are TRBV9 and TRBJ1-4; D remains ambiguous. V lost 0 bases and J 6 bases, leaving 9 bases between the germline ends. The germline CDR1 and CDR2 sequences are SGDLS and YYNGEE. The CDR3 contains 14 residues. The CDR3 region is CASSVGSGDEKLFF. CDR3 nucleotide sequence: TGTGCCAGCAGCGTAGGGTCAGGAGATGAAAAACTGTTTTTT.